Each of the 30 T cell receptor beta chains below was sequenced from the same sample in a study of cytomegalovirus exposure and HLA in healthy donors. In the PCR, 60 Vbeta and 13 Jbeta primers were used. The protocol was immunoSEQ multiplex PCR, while the TCRdb copy is restricted to in-frame clones and leaves out a portion. This table has approximately 120,000 clones, less than 85% appearing once. The sequencing sample was made of PBMCs. Receptors were obtained from a man aged 30 to 39 in good health and CMV-seropositive.

CDR3 sequence reads: CASTSARQGNSPLHF. Here the CDR3 DNA reads TGTGCCAGCACCTCCGCGAGACAGGGTAATTCACCCCTCCACTTT. The chain has TRBV28 and TRBJ1-6; 7 nucleotides line up with TRBD1. CDR1 is MDHEN, CDR2 SYDVKM, per germline. The CDR3 has 15 residues. Trimming took 7 bases from V and 6 from J; bases not matched to a gene: 9.

The chain has TRBV28 and TRBJ1-2, with D perhaps matching TRBD1 (5 bases). Germline assignment: CDR1 MDHEN and CDR2 SYDVKM. The CDR3 sequence is 12 residues long. The V and J ends lost 6 bases and 3 bases respectively, with 8 bases between them. CDR3 residues: CASSDRHYGYTF. CDR3 DNA sequence: TGTGCCAGCAGCGACAGACACTATGGCTACACCTTC.

A remark on this clone: Mismatch with germline at one junction end may stem from a read error. The chain combines TRBV7-9 with TRBJ2-5, with D possibly matching TRBD2 (5 bases). CDR1 and CDR2 from the germline V gene are SEHNR and FQNEAQ (reference sequence). The CDR3 runs 15 residues. The CDR3 coding sequence is TGTTCCAGCAGCTTAGAGGCTAGCTGGGTACAGACCCAGTACTTC. Translated: CSSSLEASWVQTQYF.

V usage is TRBV9 and J usage is TRBJ1-3, with D possibly being TRBD1 (5 bases). CDR3 size: 15 residues. Between the trimmed V and J ends, which lost 6 bases and 0 bases, there was a span of 13 bases. Germline CDR1 SGDLS, CDR2 YYNGEE. CDR3 DNA sequence: TGTGCCAGCAACCGGGGGGGGAGCTCTGGAAACACCATATATTTT. The encoded protein is CASNRGGSSGNTIYF.

The count of this clone is one. The chain employs TRBV5-1 and TRBJ2-7, with D perhaps matching TRBD1 (6 bases). This CDR3 is 15 amino acids long. V dropped 4 bases and J dropped 2 bases, with 16 bases sitting between them. Germline V lookup: CDR1 SGHRS, CDR2 YFSETQ. Here the CDR3 reads CASSPARDTTYEQYF. DNA of the CDR3: TGCGCCAGCAGCCCGGCAAGGGACACAACCTACGAGCAGTACTTC.

CDR3 loop: CASSYESSDRYNQPQHF. The CDR3 DNA reads as TGTGCCAGCAGCTACGAAAGTTCCGACAGGTACAATCAGCCCCAGCATTTT. This sequence joins TRBV7-8 and TRBJ1-5; TRBD1 is a possible D gene (6 bases). Trimming left V 4 bases short and J 3 bases short, with 19 bases between. Germline V gene lookup returns CDR1 SGHVS and CDR2 FQNEAQ. The CDR3 is 17 amino acids. Based on the CDR3 plus reference TRBV7-8 and TRBJ1-5, the full variable domain is GAGVSQSPRYKVAKRGQDVALRCDPISGHVSLFWYQQALGQGPEFLTYFQNEAQLDKSGLPSDRFFAERPEGSVSTLKIQRTQQEDSAVYLCASSYESSDRYNQPQHFGDGTRLSIL.

With regard to this clone: Other DNA sequences within the sample encode an identical CDR3. The chain has TRBV9 and TRBJ2-5; 7 bases are shared with TRBD1. V gave up 3 bases and J gave up 5 bases; unmatched junction bases: 10. The V gene's germline CDR1 is SGDLS and CDR2 YYNGEE. This CDR3 is built from 15 residues. The CDR3 sequence is CASSDTGVRGETQYF. CDR3 DNA sequence: TGTGCCAGCAGCGACACAGGGGTGAGAGGGGAGACCCAGTACTTC.

The chain joins TRBV11-2 to TRBJ2-3; TRBD2 might be the D (6 bases). The CDR3 loop spans 16 amino acids. Trimming stripped 6 bases from V and 11 bases from J, with 27 bases between. CDR1 is SGHAT and CDR2 is FQNNGV in the germline V gene. The CDR3 bases are TGTGCCAGCAGTCGCAGCGGAGGCTCGAGGGTGGGAGGGCAGTATTTT. It yields the protein CASSRSGGSRVGGQYF.

This clone was recorded a few times. The rearrangement uses TRBV25-1 and TRBJ2-1; maybe TRBD2 (6 bases). CDR1 is MGHDK and CDR2 is SYGVNS in the germline V gene. The CDR3 length is 12 residues. Deletions cut 5 bases from V and 4 bases from J, with 6 bases between. The chain's CDR3 is CASSRGYNEQFF. As DNA, the CDR3 is TGTGCCAGCAGTCGGGGGTACAATGAGCAGTTCTTC.

This clone occurred a few times. This chain joins TRBV6-6 and TRBJ1-2, with D perhaps TRBD1 (5 bases). The CDR3 totals 11 residues. Trimming removed 5 bases at V and 7 bases at J, with 8 bases between. The V gene's germline CDR1 is MNHNY and CDR2 SVGAGI (reference sequence). The CDR3, as DNA: TGTGCCAGCAGTGGCGGGGGTGGCTACACCTTC. This encodes CASSGGGGYTF.

J is TRBJ1-1 and V is TRBV30; unclear D gene. The V gene lost 4 bases and the J gene lost 1 base, with 7 bases spanning the gap. CDR1 is GTSNPN and CDR2 is SVGIG in the germline V gene (reference sequence). The CDR3 contains 12 residues. The CDR3 bases are TGTGCCTGGACGGCGGAGAACACTGAAGCTTTCTTT. Encoded protein: CAWTAENTEAFF.

The J gene is TRBJ1-5, the V gene TRBV4-2, with 7 bases that match TRBD1. In germline, CDR1 is LGHNA, CDR2 YNFKEQ. The CDR3 has 15 residues. Trimming removed 5 bases from V and 6 bases from J; junction bases left unmatched: 10. Here the CDR3 reads CASSARVTGAQPQHF. The CDR3 DNA is TGTGCCAGCAGCGCCCGCGTCACAGGGGCTCAGCCCCAGCATTTT.

The chain uses TRBV6-5 and TRBJ1-4; D unresolved. The CDR3 has 14 residues. Trimming cost V 2 bases and J 5 bases, with 9 bases left between them. Germline loops: CDR1 MNHEY, CDR2 SVGAGI. CDR3 sequence: CASSYGGPNEKLFF. CDR3 sequence (DNA): TGTGCCAGCAGTTACGGAGGGCCCAATGAAAAACTGTTTTTT.

This rearrangement joins TRBV6-4 to TRBJ2-1; 12 bases align to TRBD1. J gave up 8 bases and V 2 bases, and 4 bases lay outside the gene matches. CDR1 and CDR2 from the germline V gene are MRHNA and SNTAGT. The CDR3 is 15 amino acids. For the CDR3, the DNA is TGTGCCAGCAGTGACGCGGGACAGGGGGCGGATGAGCAGTTCTTC. It codes for CASSDAGQGADEQFF.

This rearrangement joins TRBV29-1 to TRBJ2-1; 7 bases agree with TRBD1. Germline CDR1 and CDR2: SQVTM and ANQGSEA. The V and J ends lost 7 bases and 6 bases, in that order; junction bases with no gene match: 9. This CDR3 contains 13 residues. The CDR3 nucleotides read TGCAGCGGCGTACAGGGGCCCCTCAATGAGCAGTTCTTC. Residues: CSGVQGPLNEQFF.

The chain combines TRBV7-9 with TRBJ2-6, with D perhaps matching TRBD2 (5 bases). The germline gives CDR1 SEHNR, CDR2 FQNEAQ (reference sequence). V lost 5 bases, J lost 0 bases, and 8 bases lay in between. The CDR3 runs 15 residues. The CDR3 bases are TGTGCCAGCAGCCCTCGGGACTCTGGGGCCAACGTCCTGACTTTC. Translating it yields CASSPRDSGANVLTF.

This clone was picked up one time. The V gene is TRBV5-8, the J gene TRBJ1-3; D unresolved. Trimming took off 0 bases at V and 5 bases at J, with 9 bases between the two ends. The CDR3 is made up of 14 amino acids. Germline CDR1 is SGHTS and CDR2 is YDEGEE. The CDR3: CASSLEEARNTIYF. The CDR3 DNA reads as TGTGCCAGCAGCTTGGAAGAGGCAAGAAACACCATATATTTT.

The gene calls are TRBV2 and TRBJ2-5; the match to TRBD1 covers 7 bases. This CDR3 comprises 15 residues. Looked up from germline, CDR1 is SNHLY and CDR2 is FYNNEI. V lost 6 bases and J lost 2; bases outside the gene matches: 9. CDR3 nucleotide sequence: TGTGCCAGCAGCACTAGACAGGGTCGACAAGAGACCCAGTACTTC. Translation: CASSTRQGRQETQYF.

The genes are TRBV5-4 and TRBJ2-1, with unresolved D. Deletions cut 0 bases from V and 5 bases from J, with 6 bases between. The CDR3 sequence is 13 residues long. Germline CDR1 is SGHNT and CDR2 is YYREEE (reference sequence). CDR3 sequence: CASSLATNNEQFF. For the CDR3, the DNA is TGTGCCAGCAGCTTGGCCACAAACAATGAGCAGTTCTTC.

The rearrangement joins TRBV4-2 to TRBJ1-4; D gene unclear. This CDR3 is 14 amino acids long. CDR1 is LGHNA, CDR2 YNFKEQ, per germline. V was pared by 0 bases and J by 4 bases, with 6 bases between. The CDR3 bases are TGTGCCAGCAGCCAAGATCGAGTTAATGAAAAACTGTTTTTT. Its protein is CASSQDRVNEKLFF.

The chain employs TRBV18 and TRBJ2-5; D call uncertain. The DNA end is more similar to TRBJ2-7, so the J call may be wrong. The CDR3 spans 14 residues. CDR1 is KGHSH, CDR2 LQKENI, per germline. The CDR3 DNA follows: TGTGCCAGCTCACCCTTGAGTGGAGCCTACGAGCAGTACTTC. Translating it yields CASSPLSGAYEQYF.

V gene TRBV6-4 combines with J gene TRBJ2-1, with TRBD1 matching over 7 bases. Germline assignment: CDR1 MRHNA and CDR2 SNTAGT. The CDR3 runs 14 residues. V gave up 0 bases and J gave up 5 bases; unmatched junction bases: 1. The chain's CDR3 is CASSDSGGNNEQFF. DNA for the CDR3: TGTGCCAGCAGTGACTCAGGGGGCAACAATGAGCAGTTCTTC.

The chain combines TRBV29-1 with TRBJ1-2; TRBD1 agrees at 10 bases. The CDR3 has 14 amino acids. J lost 4 bases, V lost 6 bases, and 8 bases had no gene match. The germline gives CDR1 SQVTM, CDR2 ANQGSEA. The CDR3 region is CSVLGQGGGYGYTF. The CDR3 nucleotides read TGCAGCGTCCTCGGACAGGGGGGAGGCTATGGCTACACCTTC.

This clone was counted once. The V gene is TRBV13, the J gene TRBJ1-2; TRBD1 matches 9 bases. Germline V gene lookup returns CDR1 PRHDT and CDR2 FYEKMQ (reference sequence). V lost 2 bases and J lost 7; bases outside the gene matches: 14. The CDR3 consists of 17 residues. CDR3 amino acids: CASSLNGIGTGLVGYTF. CDR3 nucleotide sequence: TGTGCCAGCAGCTTAAATGGGATAGGGACAGGGTTGGTTGGCTACACCTTC.

The chain uses TRBV6-4 and TRBJ1-6, with D unresolved. V lost 4 bases and J lost 5, with 6 bases in between. The CDR3 covers 13 residues. Per the germline V gene, CDR1 is MRHNA and CDR2 is SNTAGT. The DNA for the CDR3 is TGTGCCAGCAGTGCCACGGATAATTCACCCCTCCACTTT. Translating gives CASSATDNSPLHF.

This clone was picked up a small number of times. This chain links TRBV5-4 with TRBJ1-1; D unclear. Germline V lookup: CDR1 SGHNT, CDR2 YYREEE (reference sequence). This CDR3 is 12 amino acids long. Deletions cut 3 bases from V and 4 bases from J, with 7 bases between. The CDR3 loop reads CASSSRGTEAFF. The CDR3 DNA sequence: TGTGCCAGCAGCTCCAGAGGCACTGAAGCTTTCTTT.

CDR3 amino acids: CASSAGGPGLLDEQFF. The CDR3 DNA reads TGTGCCAGCAGCGCAGGAGGGCCAGGGCTACTAGATGAGCAGTTCTTC. The genes are TRBV9 and TRBJ2-1; the D gene is possibly TRBD2 (6 bases). Germline V gene lookup returns CDR1 SGDLS and CDR2 YYNGEE. This CDR3 spans 16 amino acids. V dropped 3 bases and J dropped 8 bases, with 21 bases sitting between them. The complete variable domain, with remaining parts taken from reference TRBV9 and TRBJ2-1, reads DSGVTQTPKHLITATGQRVTLRCSPRSGDLSVYWYQQSLDQGLQFLIQYYNGEERAKGNILERFSAQQFPDLHSELNLSSLELGDSALYFCASSAGGPGLLDEQFFGPGTRLTVL.

V is TRBV18 and J is TRBJ1-1, with TRBD1 as a possible D gene (5 bases). The ends were cut back, 1 base at V and 4 bases at J, with 10 bases in the middle. This CDR3 is 14 amino acids long. CDR1 and CDR2 from the germline V gene are KGHSH and LQKENI. DNA for the CDR3: TGTGCCAGCTCACCACGGGGGGGGTCCACTGAAGCTTTCTTT. It yields the protein CASSPRGGSTEAFF.

V gene TRBV5-5 combines with J gene TRBJ2-1; the D is unclear. This CDR3 spans 11 amino acids. Between the trimmed V and J ends, which lost 1 base and 7 bases, there was a span of 3 bases. Germline V lookup: CDR1 SGHKS, CDR2 YYEKEE (reference sequence). CDR3 loop: CASSLQNEQFF. The CDR3 coding sequence is TGTGCCAGCAGCTTGCAAAATGAGCAGTTCTTC.

The J gene is TRBJ1-3, the V gene TRBV7-7; 7 bases are shared with TRBD1. CDR1 is SSHAT and CDR2 is FNYEAQ in the germline V gene (reference sequence). V lost 3 bases, J lost 0 bases, and 2 bases stayed unmatched. This CDR3 comprises 15 residues. This CDR3 is CASSLTGTSGNTIYF. CDR3 in DNA: TGTGCCAGCAGCTTGACAGGGACCTCTGGAAACACCATATATTTT.